This T cell receptor beta chain was profiled in a study of regulatory T cells in long-lasting Graves disease. Study-wide points: A limited number of samples was an acknowledged limitation.

Stated time point: persistent/refractory GD, antithyroid drugs over 5 years with positive TRAb. RNA extracted from PBMCs served as the sequencing template. An endocrinology department in Xi'an, China, supplied the patients. Approximately 8.2-milliliter peripheral blood samples went into EDTA tubes. Trimming shortened V by 7 bases and J by 4 bases, and 13 bases separated the two germline ends. This CDR3 spans 13 amino acids. CDR1 is SQVTM and CDR2 is ANQGSEA in the germline V gene. HTBI primers from iRepertoire and Arm-PCR of CDR3 regions yielded the TCR beta libraries. Original handling: Samples jointly harbored 60 to 70 TRBV and some 13 TRBJ segments. TCRdb itself ran the multiplex PCR reads through MiXCR, one entry per CDR3 protein. The V and J calls follow TCRdb's processing rather than the paper's. The sample has hundreds of thousands of distinct CDR3 sequences, around a fifth seen once. On this clonotype: What it binds is unknown.

Specimen: peripheral blood mononuclear cells (PBMCs), collected when the disease was refractory, from a patient treated with antithyroid drugs. This receptor was obtained from a female donor with Graves disease. The gene calls are TRBV29-1 and TRBJ2-2; no clear D. CDR3 nucleotides: TGCAGCGCAACAAGGACGTCCACCGGGGAGCTGTTTTTT. It translates to CSATRTSTGELFF.